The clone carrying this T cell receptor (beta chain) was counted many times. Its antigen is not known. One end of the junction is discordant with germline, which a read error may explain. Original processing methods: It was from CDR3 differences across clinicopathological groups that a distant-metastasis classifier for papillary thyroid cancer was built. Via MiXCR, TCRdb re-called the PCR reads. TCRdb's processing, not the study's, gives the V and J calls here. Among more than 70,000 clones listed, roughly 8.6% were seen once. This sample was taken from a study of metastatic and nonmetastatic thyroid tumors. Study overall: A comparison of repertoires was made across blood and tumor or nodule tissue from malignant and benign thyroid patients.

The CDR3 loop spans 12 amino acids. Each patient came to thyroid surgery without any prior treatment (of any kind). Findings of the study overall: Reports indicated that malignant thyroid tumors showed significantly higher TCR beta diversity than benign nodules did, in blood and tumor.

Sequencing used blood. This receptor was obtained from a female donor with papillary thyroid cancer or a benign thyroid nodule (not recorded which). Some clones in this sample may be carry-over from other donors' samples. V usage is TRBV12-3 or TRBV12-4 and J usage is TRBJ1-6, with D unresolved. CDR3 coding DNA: TGTGCCGGCAGTTTAAGGGTTTCACCCCTCCACTTT. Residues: CAGSLRVSPLHF.